What follows describes a single T cell receptor (beta chain). This clonotype was seen ten or more times. No cognate antigen has been identified for it. One base away there is no much larger clone; base qualities are not given. The time point tag for this specimen amounts to: newly diagnosed GD, antithyroid drugs for less than 3 months. RNA was extracted from PBMCs in TRIzol for both TCR sequencing and RNA sequencing. The diagnosis of Graves' disease followed American Thyroid Association guidelines. Patients for the study were recruited at an endocrinology department in Xi'an, China. Each patient gave approximately 9 milliliters of peripheral blood, collected in an EDTA anticoagulant tube. Ficoll Paque Plus density gradient separation was used to isolate PBMCs, and no additional T cell sorting was done. RNA quality was checked with an Agilent 2100 Bioanalyzer and agarose gel, and concentration with a NanoDrop 2000.

Trimming at the junction amounts to 2 bases on V and 2 bases on J, and the germline ends lie 11 bases apart. CDR1 and CDR2 are drawn from the germline V gene (reference sequence): LGHDT, YNNKEL. Counted from cysteine to phenylalanine, this CDR3 has 15 amino acids. Left in the record is the CDR3 DNA by itself, 45 bases read in frame from the first base. Libraries were made using multiplex PCR. TCRdb shows the sequencer as Illumina HiSeq 4000. To build TCR beta libraries, CDR3 regions were amplified by Arm-PCR using iRepertoire HTBI primers. Gel purification was performed on PCR products prior to sequencing. The study's own analysis went as follows. Gene usage analysis of CDR3 amino acid clonotypes relied on the approximately 62 TRBV and 15 or so TRBJ segments identified across samples. COPE and FqMerger were used to merge the filtered high-quality paired reads into contigs. BLAST was used to align contigs to IMGT TRBV, TRBD and TRBJ reference genes, with CDR3 defined following IMGT. Highly expanded clones were defined as clonotypes with a frequency above 0.1%. Repertoire diversity was measured by Shannon entropy, and V-J evenness by the Gini coefficient. A clonotype was considered public if more than one individual shared it. TCRdb applied fastp at Q25 and MiXCR to the public reads, then kept only in-frame beta chains. Identical CDR3 proteins give one entry, which carries the most common genes and DNA. For this entry, the V and J calls and clone size follow TCRdb and not the study's own pipeline. The sample table lists approximately 560,000 distinct CDR3 sequences, about 16% of them with a count of one. More than 10% of the sample lies in the top ten.

These data belong to a study of regulatory T cells in long-lasting Graves disease (dated by TCRdb to about 2021). About the study as a whole: Newly diagnosed Graves' disease patients had taken antithyroid drugs for less than 3 months. Persistent Graves' disease patients were compared with newly diagnosed Graves' disease patients by peripheral blood TCR sequencing and RNA sequencing. The study was conducted in China and was registered as a clinical trial. A total of around 35 samples underwent TCR sequencing: around 13 from persistent and around 20 from newly diagnosed Graves' disease patients.

The paper's findings and limits, for the study overall: Persistent Graves' disease patients showed lower TCR Shannon entropy and fewer highly expanded clones than newly diagnosed patients, suggesting clonal expansion. Because the primary lesion, thyroid tissue, could not be accessed, the study looked at peripheral blood alone. The authors noted that the small sample size was a limitation that may lower accuracy. TRBV28, TRBJ1-2 and TRBJ2-5 were preferentially used in persistent disease, while TRBV20-1 and TRBJ2-1 were favored in newly diagnosed disease. More public clonotypes were shared among persistent patients (roughly 3,000) than among newly diagnosed patients (roughly 960). Sequencing and analysis were limited to the TCR beta chain.

Another study also made use of these data, one on T cells in Graves' hyperthyroidism and ophthalmopathy. The second paper further reports: Graves' hyperthyroidism was defined as stable when no progression to ophthalmopathy occurred over 18 months of follow-up. The hyperthyroidism patients were between 18 and 65 years old and newly diagnosed, with a disease duration of less than 2 months. Any patient with an uncontrolled infection, another autoimmune disease, pregnancy or lactation was excluded. Diagnoses were based on clinical symptoms, serum thyroxine and TRAb, thyroid ultrasound and orbital computed tomography. A first-round RT-PCR of the TCR CDR3 used the HTBI primer set with the Qiagen OneStep RT-PCR kit. Blood samples also contained most of the expanded thyroid clonotypes (frequency above 0.001), which suggests that blood repertoires may reflect thyroid immune responses. Ophthalmopathy was separated from stable hyperthyroidism by a 13 V-J signature model, with around 88% sensitivity and around 81% specificity obtained in cross-validation and 80%/75% obtained in testing. During validation, the model predicted progression to ophthalmopathy a median of approximately 6.5 months ahead of onset, with around 71% sensitivity and 72% to 80% specificity. To identify distinguishing TCR V-J signatures, a discovery cohort of about 100 patients was used, comprising 43 with Graves' ophthalmopathy and around 60 with stable Graves' hyperthyroidism. Whether ophthalmopathy could be predicted prospectively was tested in an independent validation cohort made up of roughly 20 hyperthyroidism patients plus 17 patients who later progressed to ophthalmopathy. The 90 to 100 discovery patients were randomly divided into training and test sets at a 7:3 ratio. In addition, the study compared T-cell repertoires in thyroid tissue and in blood from roughly six Graves' hyperthyroidism patients. After blood sampling, hyperthyroidism patients were treated with methimazole at a starting dose of 30 mg daily, and ophthalmopathy patients were treated with high-dose intravenous methylprednisolone. A second multiplex PCR round built the libraries, followed by size selection and purification. The libraries were sequenced on an Illumina HiSeq2000 using paired-end 100 bp reads. SOAPnuke was used to process the raw data, with reads discarded if the reads contained adapters or uncalled bases, had a mean Phred below 15, or lacked an exact constant-primer or identifier match. High-quality paired reads were merged using COPE v1.2.5, and each unique nucleotide sequence was defined as a clonotype. MiTCR v1.1 was used to align the clonotypes against IMGT TRBV, TRBD and TRBJ reference segments. The analysis was restricted to V-J combinations with a frequency above 0.0001, which together covered 99% to 99.2% of the repertoires. The TCS score was defined as F50 (clonal expansion) divided by E x V (chaos), with BLOSUM62-based TCRdist calculated between CDR3 peptides within each V-J. Welch's t-statistics and random forest reduced around 550 V-J features to 10 to 15, which were used in a naive Bayes classifier (R e1071). No statistical method was used to set the sample size in advance, and investigators knew the group allocation. The paper describes TCR Vbeta CDR3 sequencing of around 140 peripheral blood samples, made up of some 40 ophthalmopathy patients, approximately 76 hyperthyroidism patients and 17 progressor patients.

This chain is built from TRBV3-1 and TRBJ2-3; the D gene is perhaps TRBD1 or TRBD2, as each covers 5 bases. This TCR was sampled from a man younger than 35 with Graves disease. Donor details come from another sample of the same person, matched by shared clones. The specimen comprised peripheral blood mononuclear cells (PBMCs), sampled at new diagnosis, from a patient treated with antithyroid drugs. CDR3 protein: CASSQRGAVTDTQYF. The DNA is as follows: TGTGCCAGCAGCCAACGAGGGGCTGTCACAGATACGCAGTATTTT.